These 25 T cell receptor beta chains were sequenced from one sample in a study of CD8+ T cells in alopecia areata. Once RNA had been extracted, it was reverse transcribed into cDNA to act as the sequencing template. Method: immunoSEQ multiplex PCR; TCRdb's copy keeps in-frame clones and lacks some. The sample lists over 150,000 clones; approximately 60% were seen once. Described treatment: oral pan-JAK inhibitor, 5-10 mg twice daily. This specimen consisted of CD4+ T cells sorted from blood, obtained at week 4, from a patient treated with tofacitinib. The receptors originated from a human donor with alopecia areata.

V and J are TRBV30 and TRBJ1-2; D ambiguous. CDR1 and CDR2 (germline): GTSNPN, SVGIG (reference sequence). The CDR3 length is 12 residues. Trimming took 2 bases from V and 5 from J, leaving 9 bases between them. The CDR3 DNA follows: TGTGCCTGGAGTATCAGGTGGTATGGCTACACCTTC. Amino acid sequence: CAWSIRWYGYTF.

The table lists this clone with a few counts. The junction shows a germline mismatch at one end, possibly a read error. This chain joins TRBV5-4 and TRBJ2-7; TRBD2 matches 9 bases. Germline V gene sequence: CDR1 SGHNT, CDR2 YYREEE (reference sequence). The CDR3 has 16 residues. In DNA, the CDR3 is TGTGCCAGCAGCTTGGCCGGGCGGGAGGGCCTCGGGCAAAGCGGTTTC. Amino acids: CASSLAGREGLGQSGF.

The CDR3 nucleotides are TGTGCCAGCAGCAAAGGTAGAGACAATGAGCAGTTCTTC. Translating gives CASSKGRDNEQFF. The V and J genes are TRBV21-1 and TRBJ2-1; TRBD2 is the table's D call, not checked against the DNA. TRBV21-1 is reported as a pseudogene. The CDR3 sequence is 13 residues long.

Concerning this clone itself: The same CDR3 also results from other DNA sequences found in this sample. The J gene is TRBJ2-2, the V gene TRBV5-1, with no clear D. Trimming left V 0 bases short and J 5 bases short, with 5 bases between. The V gene's germline CDR1 is SGHRS and CDR2 YFSETQ. This CDR3 comprises 13 residues. CDR3: CASSLDLTGELFF. CDR3 in DNA: TGCGCCAGCAGCTTGGATCTTACCGGGGAGCTGTTTTTT.

The chain links TRBV5-1 to TRBJ1-1, with a tentative D call TRBD1 (5 bases). The germline CDR1 and CDR2 sequences are SGHRS and YFSETQ. The CDR3 has 13 amino acids. The ends were cut back, 2 bases at V and 5 bases at J, with 10 bases in the middle. CDR3 protein: CASSFRAGTEAFF. DNA of the CDR3: TGCGCCAGCAGCTTCAGGGCTGGTACTGAAGCTTTCTTT.

V gene TRBV7-2 combines with J gene TRBJ1-4; D not certain. CDR1 and CDR2 from the germline V gene are SGHTA and FQGNSA. Trimming took off 1 base at V and 0 bases at J, with 6 bases between the two ends. CDR3 length: 15 amino acids. The CDR3: CASSLGSTTNEKLFF. In DNA form, the CDR3 reads TGTGCCAGCAGCTTAGGGTCCACAACTAATGAAAAACTGTTTTTT.

This chain uses TRBV2 with TRBJ1-2, with D hard to call. Trimming took 7 bases from V and 3 from J, leaving 6 bases between them. The CDR3 extends over 11 amino acids. Germline V lookup: CDR1 SNHLY, CDR2 FYNNEI. As DNA, the CDR3 is TGTGCCAGCATGGCGGACTATGGCTACACCTTC. Encoded protein: CASMADYGYTF. Full variable domain (rest looked up from reference TRBV2 and TRBJ1-2): EPEVTQTPSHQVTQMGQEVILRCVPISNHLYFYWYRQILGQKVEFLVSFYNNEISEKSEIFDDQFSVERPDGSNFTLKIRSTKLEDSAMYFCASMADYGYTFGSGTRLTVV.

This clone was seen a handful of times. The CDR3 nucleotides are TGTGCCAGCAGCTTATCCGCCCATCAGCCCCAGCATTTT. Translated, it gives CASSLSAHQPQHF. The chain carries TRBV7-2 and TRBJ1-5; D remains ambiguous. Trimming stripped 2 bases from V and 5 bases from J, with 7 bases between. This CDR3 is built from 13 residues. Germline loops: CDR1 SGHTA, CDR2 FQGNSA.

The chain uses TRBV9 and TRBJ1-2; a possible D gene is TRBD1 (6 bases). Per the germline V gene, CDR1 is SGDLS and CDR2 is YYNGEE. The CDR3 extends over 15 amino acids. V lost 0 bases and J lost 7, with 16 bases in between. DNA for the CDR3: TGTGCCAGCAGCGTAGTAGAGACAGGCGTTGGTGGCTACACCTTC. Protein: CASSVVETGVGGYTF.

This clone showed up just once. The rearrangement uses TRBV6-5 and TRBJ2-5; D unresolved. Deletions cut 7 bases from V and 5 bases from J, with 11 bases between. The CDR3 consists of 12 residues. Germline V gene lookup returns CDR1 MNHEY and CDR2 SVGAGI. The CDR3 loop reads CASNYLGETQYF. CDR3 nucleotides: TGTGCCAGCAACTACCTTGGGGAGACCCAGTACTTC.

The table lists this clone with a few counts. This chain links TRBV30 with TRBJ2-3; D possibly uses TRBD1 or TRBD2 (5 bases each). The germline V gene encodes CDR1 GTSNPN and CDR2 SVGIG (reference sequence). With 0 bases removed from V and 7 bases from J, the gap between germline ends came to 11 bases. The CDR3 covers 13 residues. The CDR3 DNA reads TGTGCCTGGAGTGTTGAGGGGAGAAATACGCAGTATTTT. Translation: CAWSVEGRNTQYF.

The chain couples TRBV6-5 to TRBJ2-6; D is unresolved. Looked up from germline, CDR1 is MNHEY and CDR2 is SVGAGI. The CDR3 covers 12 residues. Trimming removed 7 bases at V and 0 bases at J, with 1 base between. CDR3 DNA: TGTGCCAGCAACTCTGGGGCCAACGTCCTGACTTTC. Translated, it gives CASNSGANVLTF.

This clone was observed a handful of times. The chain employs TRBV30 and TRBJ2-7; either TRBD1 or TRBD2 may supply D (5 bases each). V lost 7 bases and J 2 bases, leaving 15 bases between the germline ends. The CDR3 is 13 amino acids. Per germline, CDR1 GTSNPN and CDR2 SVGIG (reference sequence). The CDR3 region has the DNA TGTGCCTCCACCGGGACGGGTACCTACGAGCAGTACTTC. Amino acid sequence: CASTGTGTYEQYF.

V usage is TRBV2 and J usage is TRBJ1-5; D not certain. Germline CDR1 is SNHLY and CDR2 is FYNNEI. This CDR3 region has 13 residues. Trimming took 4 bases from V and 1 from J, leaving 5 bases between them. Written as DNA, the CDR3 is TGTGCCAGCAGTGGGAGGAGCAATCAGCCCCAGCATTTT. The encoded protein is CASSGRSNQPQHF. Complete variable domain (other parts from reference TRBV2 and TRBJ1-5): EPEVTQTPSHQVTQMGQEVILRCVPISNHLYFYWYRQILGQKVEFLVSFYNNEISEKSEIFDDQFSVERPDGSNFTLKIRSTKLEDSAMYFCASSGRSNQPQHFGDGTRLSIL.

V gene TRBV30 combines with J gene TRBJ2-1, with TRBD1 matching over 12 bases. V gave up 4 bases and J gave up 7 bases; unmatched junction bases: 5. This CDR3 contains 14 residues. Per germline, CDR1 GTSNPN and CDR2 SVGIG (reference sequence). This chain's CDR3 is CAWNRDRGRNEQFF. For the CDR3, the DNA is TGTGCCTGGAATCGGGACAGGGGGCGGAATGAGCAGTTCTTC.

The J gene is TRBJ1-4, the V gene TRBV30; TRBD1 agrees at 8 bases. The germline V gene has CDR1 GTSNPN and CDR2 SVGIG (reference sequence). The CDR3 contains 12 residues. The trim removed 6 bases at V and 8 bases at J, leaving 5 bases unmatched. The CDR3 sequence is CACGTGGEKLFF. The DNA for the CDR3 is TGTGCCTGCGGGACAGGCGGGGAAAAACTGTTTTTT.

This sequence joins TRBV30 and TRBJ1-1; no clear D. The germline V gene has CDR1 GTSNPN and CDR2 SVGIG (reference sequence). The CDR3 length is 11 residues. V was clipped by 5 bases and J by 5 bases, with 9 bases between them. The CDR3 sequence is CAWAFGTEAFF. CDR3 DNA sequence: TGTGCCTGGGCCTTCGGGACTGAAGCTTTCTTT.

The chain has TRBV7-9 and TRBJ1-1; D call uncertain. This CDR3 has 14 residues. Germline V lookup: CDR1 SEHNR, CDR2 FQNEAQ (reference sequence). Trimming stripped 2 bases from V and 2 bases from J, with 9 bases between. The CDR3 protein is CASSLQLLNTEAFF. CDR3 coding DNA: TGTGCCAGCAGCTTACAGCTACTAAACACTGAAGCTTTCTTT.

The gene calls are TRBV29-1 and TRBJ2-7; D is undetermined. V shed 1 base and J shed 5 bases, with 6 bases lying between them. The CDR3 runs to 11 residues. Germline CDR1 reads SQVTM; CDR2 reads ANQGSEA. CDR3: CSVEGRDEQYF. The CDR3 DNA sequence: TGCAGCGTTGAAGGACGAGACGAGCAGTACTTC.

This chain connects TRBV29-1 to TRBJ2-7; 10 nucleotides agree with TRBD1. The CDR3 totals 13 residues. V dropped 7 bases and J dropped 4; count of bases not matched to a gene: 7. Germline V lookup: CDR1 SQVTM, CDR2 ANQGSEA. The CDR3 loop is CSATGTGEYEQYF. In DNA, the CDR3 is TGCAGCGCTACCGGGACAGGGGAGTACGAGCAGTACTTC.

The genes are TRBV29-1 and TRBJ2-5; D is possibly TRBD2 (5 bases). The CDR3 sequence is 16 residues long. Trimming stripped 0 bases from V and 4 bases from J, with 18 bases between. In germline, CDR1 is SQVTM, CDR2 ANQGSEA. The chain's CDR3 is CSVEDPGVTELETQYF. As DNA, the CDR3 is TGCAGCGTTGAAGACCCCGGGGTCACGGAGTTAGAGACCCAGTACTTC.

The rearrangement uses TRBV9 and TRBJ2-5; 10 nucleotides match TRBD1. The V segment lost 1 base and the J segment 2 bases; nucleotides outside the gene matches: 8. This CDR3 is built from 17 residues. Germline V CDR1 and CDR2: SGDLS, YYNGEE. The CDR3 bases are TGTGCCAGCAGCGTAAGGACGACAGGGGGCTTTCAAGAGACCCAGTACTTC. Its protein is CASSVRTTGGFQETQYF.

The rearrangement uses TRBV11-2 and TRBJ2-3, with TRBD2 as a possible D gene (6 bases). Germline CDR1 reads SGHAT; CDR2 reads FQNNGV. V was cut by 2 bases and J by 0 bases, with 9 bases left in between. The length of the CDR3 is 15 residues. The CDR3 reads CASSLSGPSTDTQYF. CDR3 nucleotide sequence: TGTGCCAGCAGCTTAAGCGGGCCCAGCACAGATACGCAGTATTTT.

The chain carries TRBV29-1 and TRBJ1-5; 8 nucleotides agree with TRBD1. CDR3 length equals 12 residues. V lost 7 bases and J lost 6; bases outside the gene matches: 5. Germline V CDR1 and CDR2: SQVTM, ANQGSEA. CDR3 nucleotides: TGCAGCGCAGGGGGCGCGGGTCAGCCCCAGCATTTT. Encoded protein: CSAGGAGQPQHF.

This clone has a handful of counts. The rearrangement joins TRBV10-3 to TRBJ2-3; TRBD1 or TRBD2 may be the D gene (5 bases each). From germline, CDR1 is ENHRY and CDR2 SYGVKD. The CDR3 spans 15 residues. Trimming took off 10 bases at V and 0 bases at J, with 17 bases between the two ends. The CDR3, as DNA: TGTGCCACCTCCCCCGGGGCGGATAGCACAGATACGCAGTATTTT. Amino acids: CATSPGADSTDTQYF.